This is a list of T cell receptor beta chains from one sample in a study of OX40 agonist ivuxolimab in advanced cancers. Sequencing used immunoSEQ multiplex PCR; TCRdb keeps in-frame clones, though not all of them. Of fewer than 70,000 clones in the sample, around 90% were seen once. The source was CD4+ or CD8+ T cells sorted from blood, collected in a trial of the OX40 agonist ivuxolimab. The source is an adult with an advanced solid tumor such as melanoma, head and neck, liver or kidney cancer. Each CDR3 is given with its conserved first and last residue. D genes are given only for firm matches.

TRBV9,TRBD1,TRBJ1-2,TGTGCCAGCAGCGAACGGGACAGGGGCGGGTATGGCTACACCTTC,CASSERDRGGYGYTF
TRBV19,-,TRBJ2-7,TGTGCCAGTAGTATAGCGGGCGGGGTCTCCTACGAGCAGTACTTC,CASSIAGGVSYEQYF
TRBV5-1,-,TRBJ2-1,TGCGCCAGCAGCTTGGGTCCGAGCTCCTACAATGAGCAGTTCTTC,CASSLGPSSYNEQFF
TRBV7-9,-,TRBJ2-1,TGTGCCAGCAGCTTAAGTCCCGGGAGAGGGGGAAGGAATGAGCAGTTCTTC,CASSLSPGRGGRNEQFF
TRBV5-1,TRBD1,TRBJ2-7,TGCGCCAGCAGCCCCGAACCCGGGACAGCTTACGAGCAGTACTTC,CASSPEPGTAYEQYF
TRBV19,TRBD1,TRBJ1-1,TGTGCCAGTGATGGCGGGACAGGGTATGAAGCTTTCTTT,CASDGGTGYEAFF
TRBV29-1,-,TRBJ2-7,TGCAGCGTTGTAGCGACGGGTAGATCAAGCTCCTACGAGCAGTACTTC,CSVVATGRSSSYEQYF
TRBV11-2,-,TRBJ2-4,TGTGCCAGCAGCTTAGAGCTAGCCAAAAACATTCAGTACTTC,CASSLELAKNIQYF
TRBV18,-,TRBJ2-5,TGTGCCAGCTCACCGCCTATATGGGACGGTGAAGAGACCCAGTACTTC,CASSPPIWDGEETQYF
TRBV4-2,TRBD1,TRBJ1-3,TGTGCCAGCAGCCAATTGGACAGGGTGAACTCTGGAAACACCATATATTTT,CASSQLDRVNSGNTIYF
TRBV7-9,-,TRBJ2-2,TGTGCCAGCAGCCCCGGACAACCCATCACCGGGGAGCTGTTTTTT,CASSPGQPITGELFF